Listed below are T cell receptor beta chains from one sample, sequenced in a study of blood T cell repertoires in COVID-19. Sequencing was performed with immunoSEQ multiplex PCR; in TCRdb, only in-frame clones are kept and a portion is missing. This sample carries roughly 80,000 clones, around four fifths of them seen once, and the ten largest clones take around 15%. The sample consisted of peripheral blood. The receptors shown here come from a woman aged 60 to 75 with acute or convalescent COVID-19. CDR3s include the opening cysteine and the closing phenylalanine or tryptophan. D genes are given only for firm matches. Size tells how often a clone was seen (once, few, many) or the class of an expanded clone, and some rows leave it out.

j_gene	d_gene	abundance	v_gene	CDR3aa	CDR3nt
TRBJ1-3	-	-	TRBV5-6	CASSYQVGGSGNTIYF	TGTGCCAGCAGCTACCAAGTCGGGGGCTCTGGAAACACCATATATTTT
TRBJ2-7	TRBD1	-	TRBV5-1	CASSSTGGPVYEQYF	TGCGCCAGCAGTTCAACAGGGGGACCGGTTTACGAGCAGTACTTC
TRBJ1-2	-	-	TRBV7-9	CASSDTGGKDYGYTF	TGTGCCAGCAGCGATACGGGGGGGAAGGACTATGGCTACACCTTC
TRBJ2-1	-	-	TRBV7-8	CASSLASWNEQFF	TGTGCCAGCAGCTTGGCTAGCTGGAATGAGCAGTTCTTC
TRBJ1-3	-	-	TRBV5-1	CASSSEGAARNTIYF	TGCGCCAGCAGCTCGGAAGGGGCCGCCCGAAACACCATATATTTT
TRBJ2-7	TRBD2	few	TRBV6-5	CASSYSPLAGYEQYF	TGTGCCAGCAGTTACTCGCCACTAGCGGGGTACGAGCAGTACTTC
TRBJ1-5	-	-	TRBV6-5	CASRTGLSFQPQHF	TGTGCCAGCAGAACAGGGTTGTCGTTTCAGCCCCAGCATTTT
TRBJ2-7	-	-	TRBV10-3	CAISYSPKGEPYEQYF	TGTGCCATCAGTTACTCCCCCAAGGGGGAGCCCTACGAGCAGTACTTC
TRBJ1-1	-	-	TRBV7-9	CASSQTAGEAFF	TGTGCCAGCAGCCAAACTGCAGGGGAAGCTTTCTTT
TRBJ1-1	-	-	TRBV7-6	CASSYPGSTEAFF	TGTGCCAGCAGCTATCCAGGGTCGACTGAAGCTTTCTTT
TRBJ2-1	-	-	TRBV9	CASSVQGSSYNEQFF	TGTGCCAGCAGCGTACAGGGGAGCTCCTACAATGAGCAGTTCTTC
TRBJ1-2	-	-	TRBV18	CASSSGFGEGYTF	TGTGCCAGCTCCTCAGGGTTCGGAGAAGGCTACACCTTC
TRBJ1-4	TRBD1	once	TRBV30	CAWSSGTANEKLFF	TGTGCCTGGAGTTCCGGGACAGCTAATGAAAAACTGTTTTTT
TRBJ1-1	TRBD1	-	TRBV6-5	CASSFDRVRTEAFF	TGTGCCAGCAGTTTCGACAGGGTTCGCACTGAAGCTTTCTTT
TRBJ2-1	TRBD2	-	TRBV3-1/TRBV3-2	CASSRLAGGNNEQFF	TGTGCCAGCAGCCGCTTAGCGGGAGGCAACAATGAGCAGTTCTTC
TRBJ2-7	TRBD2	-	TRBV3-1/TRBV3-2	CASSPQGITSGYYEQYF	TGTGCCAGCAGCCCTCAAGGTATTACTAGCGGGTACTACGAGCAGTACTTC
TRBJ1-2	TRBD1	-	TRBV10-3	CAISGDRGLVNSLGYTF	TGTGCCATCAGTGGGGACAGGGGGCTTGTTAATTCATTGGGCTACACCTTC
TRBJ2-1	-	-	TRBV5-6	CALGTFGTSHNEQFF	TGTGCCTTAGGGACTTTTGGGACGTCCCACAATGAGCAGTTCTTC
TRBJ2-5	TRBD2	-	TRBV3-1/TRBV3-2	CASSQEPSGGYQETQYF	TGTGCCAGCAGCCAAGAACCTAGCGGGGGGTACCAAGAGACCCAGTACTTC
TRBJ1-6	TRBD1	-	TRBV27	CASRDLTGDNSPLHF	TGTGCCAGCAGGGATCTGACAGGGGATAATTCACCCCTCCACTTT
TRBJ1-2	TRBD1	once	TRBV5-1	CASSPGEQGSGYTF	TGCGCCAGCAGCCCGGGGGAACAGGGGAGCGGCTACACCTTC
TRBJ2-1	TRBD2	-	TRBV7-3	CASSSLAGFDEQFF	TGTGCCAGCAGCTCACTAGCGGGCTTTGATGAGCAGTTCTTC
TRBJ1-2	-	-	TRBV30	CARPEGVYGYTF	TGTGCTCGTCCAGAGGGGGTCTATGGCTACACCTTC
TRBJ2-1	TRBD2	-	TRBV6-6	CASSYPGGRGNEQFF	TGTGCCAGCAGTTACCCGGGGGGGAGGGGAAATGAGCAGTTCTTC
TRBJ2-3	-	once	TRBV11-1	CASSLGVSGTDTQYF	TGTGCCAGCAGCTTAGGGGTTAGCGGCACAGATACGCAGTATTTT
TRBJ2-7	-	-	TRBV10-1	CASSESSGAAYEQYF	TGCGCCAGCAGTGAAAGCAGCGGAGCAGCCTACGAGCAGTACTTC
TRBJ1-1	TRBD1	-	TRBV9	CASSVEQGRRNTEAFF	TGTGCCAGCAGCGTAGAACAGGGGCGCAGGAACACTGAAGCTTTCTTT
TRBJ2-5	TRBD1	-	TRBV2	CASSGQGGDEETQYF	TGTGCCAGCAGTGGACAGGGGGGGGATGAAGAGACCCAGTACTTC
TRBJ1-6	-	-	TRBV28	CASSYGGGMNSPLHF	TGTGCCAGCAGCTACGGGGGGGGGATGAATTCACCCCTCCACTTT
TRBJ2-1	-	few	TRBV7-9	CASSLEGVLGVNEQFF	TGTGCCAGCAGCTTAGAGGGGGTTCTTGGGGTCAATGAGCAGTTCTTC
TRBJ2-1	TRBD1	-	TRBV5-1	CASSLAIRQGETLGLPTYNEQFF	TGCGCCAGCAGCTTGGCCATACGACAGGGGGAGACCCTGGGACTACCAACCTACAATGAGCAGTTCTTC